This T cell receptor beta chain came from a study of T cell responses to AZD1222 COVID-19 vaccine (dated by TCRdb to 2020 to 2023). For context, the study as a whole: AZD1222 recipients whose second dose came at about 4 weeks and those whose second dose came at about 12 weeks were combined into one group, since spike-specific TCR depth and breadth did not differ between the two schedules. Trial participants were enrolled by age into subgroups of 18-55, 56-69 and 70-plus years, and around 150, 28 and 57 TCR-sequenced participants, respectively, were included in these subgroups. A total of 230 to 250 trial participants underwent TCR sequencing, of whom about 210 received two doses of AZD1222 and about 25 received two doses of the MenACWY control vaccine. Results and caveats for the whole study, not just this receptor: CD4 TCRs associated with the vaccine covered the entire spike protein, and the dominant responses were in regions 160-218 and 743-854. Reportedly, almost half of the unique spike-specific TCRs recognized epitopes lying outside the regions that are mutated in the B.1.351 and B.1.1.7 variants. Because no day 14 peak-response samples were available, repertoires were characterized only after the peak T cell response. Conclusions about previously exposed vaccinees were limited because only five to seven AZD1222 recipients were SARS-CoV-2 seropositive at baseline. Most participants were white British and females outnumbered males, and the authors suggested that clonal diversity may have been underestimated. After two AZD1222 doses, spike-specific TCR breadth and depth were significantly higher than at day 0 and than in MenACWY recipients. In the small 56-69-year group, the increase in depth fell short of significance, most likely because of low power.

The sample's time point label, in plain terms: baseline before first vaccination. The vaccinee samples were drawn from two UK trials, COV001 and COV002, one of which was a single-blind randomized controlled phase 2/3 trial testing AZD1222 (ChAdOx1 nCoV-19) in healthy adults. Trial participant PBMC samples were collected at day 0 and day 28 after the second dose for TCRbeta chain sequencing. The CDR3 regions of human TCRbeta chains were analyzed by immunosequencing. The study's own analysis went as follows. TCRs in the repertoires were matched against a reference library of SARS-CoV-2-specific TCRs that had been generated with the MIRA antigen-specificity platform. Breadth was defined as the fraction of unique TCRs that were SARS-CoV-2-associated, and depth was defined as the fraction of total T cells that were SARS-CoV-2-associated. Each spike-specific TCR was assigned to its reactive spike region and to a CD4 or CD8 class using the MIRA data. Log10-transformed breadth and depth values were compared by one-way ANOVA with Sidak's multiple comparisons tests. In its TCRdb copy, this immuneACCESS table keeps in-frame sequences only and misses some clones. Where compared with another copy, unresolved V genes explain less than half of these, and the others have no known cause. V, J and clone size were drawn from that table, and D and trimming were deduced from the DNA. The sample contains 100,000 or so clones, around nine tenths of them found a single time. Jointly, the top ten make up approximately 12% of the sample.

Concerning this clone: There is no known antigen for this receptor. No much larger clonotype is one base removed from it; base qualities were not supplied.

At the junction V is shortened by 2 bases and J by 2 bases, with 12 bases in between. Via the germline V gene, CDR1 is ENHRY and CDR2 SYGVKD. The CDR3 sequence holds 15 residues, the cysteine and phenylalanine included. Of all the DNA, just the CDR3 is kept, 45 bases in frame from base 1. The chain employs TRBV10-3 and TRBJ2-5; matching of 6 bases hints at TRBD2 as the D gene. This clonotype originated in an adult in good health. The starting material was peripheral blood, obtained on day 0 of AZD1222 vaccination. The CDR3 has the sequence CAISEPGTPQETQYF. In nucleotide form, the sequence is TGTGCCATCAGTGAGCCCGGGACTCCACAAGAGACCCAGTACTTC.